This record covers a single TCR beta chain. The antigen is not known. The sample originates from a study of shared clonotypes between healthy human individuals. Whole-study findings and limits: The small donor group covered limited genetic and exposure diversity. Sharing across four donors was seen in 5% to 5.5% of naive CD4 clonotypes.

Generated by immunoSEQ multiplex PCR, the TCRdb table keeps only in-frame clones and is missing some. The table lists a few million clones, roughly 93% of them singletons, with 0.35% to 0.5% in the top ten. This TCR derives from a man between 18 and 29 years old in good health. Some clones in this sample may be carry-over from other donors' samples. Sequenced sample: naive CD4+ T cells from PBMCs. As for subset: CD45RA+ positively selected.

The CDR3 protein is CATGVQSSYNEQFF. The CDR3 DNA reads TGTGCCACGGGAGTGCAGAGCTCCTACAATGAGCAGTTCTTC. The rearrangement links TRBV27 to TRBJ2-1; a weak D match, TRBD2 (6 bases). Per the germline V gene, CDR1 is MNHEY and CDR2 is SMNVEV (reference sequence). V lost 10 bases to trimming and J lost 0 bases, with 13 bases between them. This CDR3 has 14 amino acids.